This T cell receptor beta chain was captured by sequencing in a study of cytomegalovirus exposure and HLA in healthy donors (TCRdb year 2017). Some background on the complete study: In an earlier analysis of approximately 640 of the donors, under 300 Gb of sequence data and 90 million to 120 million unique TCR beta sequences from 180 million or so T cells were reported. An early release that covered fewer than 800 HLA-typed donors contained 300 to 350 gigabases of sequencing data and some 87 million unique TCR sequences. Among the roughly 390 genotyped donors, about 85% belonged to the genetic ancestry cluster associated with self-reported Caucasian donors. The aim of the study was to test whether cataloging public T cell receptors could identify signatures of past pathogen exposure. Using immunosequencing, the study profiled T cell repertoires from 666 subjects and related those repertoires to cytomegalovirus serostatus. A separate validation cohort of over a hundred different subjects was used in addition to the approximately 700-subject first cohort. To predict cytomegalovirus infection status, the study combined high-throughput TCR immunosequencing, statistical association of individual TCRs with disease status, and machine learning. To study patterns of TCR occurrence, a later analysis re-analyzed previously published TCR beta repertoires from around 700 donors and added high-resolution HLA genotyping. The later analysis used no new phenotypic data to find candidate immune exposures, relying instead on TCR beta sequences and their occurrence across donors. An earlier analysis of several hundred of the donors applied high-throughput TCR beta sequencing to assess whether each TCR beta V gene segment acted as functional or pseudogenic. Donor age, sex, ethnicity and CMV serostatus were compiled alongside the repertoire data. Genome-wide SNP genotypes for about 65% of the 666 donors were used in a later genetic analysis, which treated that subset as a discovery cohort. All discovery cohort repertoires had been generated using a single sequencing platform. Both class I and class II loci were covered by HLA typing, at four-digit resolution. Typing coverage differed by locus: A, B, C, DRB1 and DQB1 were typed in about 620-630 donors, DQA1 in about 550, DPA1 in approximately 600, and DPB1 in 450 to 490. Because of strong linkage in the cohort, roughly five DR-DQ haplotypes were treated as single units for association and clustering. On average, roughly 250,000 unique TCR beta nucleotide sequences were sequenced per donor among some 420 genotyped donors of the cohort, with roughly 18% of those sequences being non-productive. Study-wide findings and limitations: According to the authors, the approach could potentially be generalized to other disease states and immunological phenotypes. Immune exposure information for the cohort was limited to CMV serostatus. Some IMGT-functional V segments, including TRBV6-2 and TRBV6-3, could not be distinguished by the 87-base-pair reads and were therefore excluded. A few of the identified cytomegalovirus-associated TCR beta chains were confirmed in vitro to be specific for cytomegalovirus antigens. A further reported finding was that TCR beta sequences accurately predicted the HLA-A and HLA-B alleles for most subjects in the first cohort. A total of around 150 TCR beta chains were listed by the study as associated with cytomegalovirus. When HLA alleles, especially DR and DQ, strongly co-occurred, attributing TCR associations to individual alleles was difficult. Because counts were too low, seventeen rarely observed V segments, including chromosome 9 orphons, were excluded from the earlier analysis of a few hundred of the donors. Compared with the approximately 720-donor mean, donors in an Asian-associated ancestry cluster had fewer N-insertions in productive TCRs, according to a later genetic analysis. In a later analysis, HLA-associated TCR beta chains showed more clonal expansion and lower generation probabilities than non-associated chains that were equally common. Broadly in line with IMGT annotations, most TCR beta V segments showed up in productive rearrangements about 87% or about 30% of the time in an earlier analysis of about 500 of the donors. In both the original and validation cohorts, the classifier was reported to diagnose cytomegalovirus status with high specificity and sensitivity. Several of the top co-occurrence clusters appeared to be linked to parvovirus B19, influenza, CMV and Epstein-Barr virus, according to a later analysis. A later analysis found that TCR association rates varied across HLA loci, with DRB1 alleles showing the most associated TCRs and HLA-C alleles the fewest. In a later analysis, 15,000 to 20,000 TCR beta sequences were associated with specific HLA alleles at a false discovery rate of 0.05. The presence/absence analyses assumed that sequencing depth was roughly uniform across donors, and that assumption may not be true. Across donors, most TCR sequences were observed very rarely, whereas some public TCRs were present in many individuals. In this cohort, only TCR beta chains were sequenced, and detectable features were limited by the absence of alpha or paired-chain data. V-gene and J-gene trimming of TCR beta chains was associated with a missense DCLRE1C variant in a later genetic analysis, and the association was replicated in an independent cohort. A group of highly shared sequence variants was considered likely to be a technical artifact of the sequencing pipeline. HLA typing was unavailable for some donors at each locus, so association tests used only the typed subset. Linkage disequilibrium might explain the correlated functional status among segregating V segments, but an unknown experimental factor could not be excluded. A later analysis found that most CMV-associated TCR beta chains appeared HLA-restricted, with HLA associations seemingly driven largely by CMV exposure.

To prepare the library, the immunoSEQ multiplex PCR assay was applied. For the multiplex PCR, a mixture combining 60 forward primers for TCR Vbeta segments and 13 reverse primers for TCR Jbeta segments was used. A multiplex PCR assay on genomic DNA amplified the CDR3 region of rearranged TCR beta genes. On the Illumina HiSeq System, the amplified TCR beta libraries were sequenced as 87-base-pair reads. The study's processing was this. A later analysis counted about 80 million unique TCR beta chains across the roughly 700 repertoires, and around 9.9 million of these chains were shared by at least two donors. Raw reads were error-corrected and collapsed into unique sequences by a nearest-neighbor algorithm in which closely related sequences were merged to remove PCR and sequencing errors. CDR3 sequences were aligned to IMGT reference sequences to assign V, D and J gene segments. For a sequence to be retained, a match of at least six nucleotides to both a V gene segment and a J gene segment was required. A rearrangement counted as productive if the CDR3 had no stop codons and remained in frame with V and J, and every other rearrangement counted as non-productive. CDR3 was defined according to IMGT convention as the region running from the second conserved V-encoded cysteine to the conserved J-encoded phenylalanine. In an earlier analysis of roughly 610 of the donors, sequences lacking an unambiguous match to a single V gene segment were excluded. In an earlier analysis of approximately 590 of the donors, a V segment was called functional when productive rearrangements were above 56.7%, and segregating when the standard deviation between donors exceeded 5%. A statistical classification framework was built to diagnose cytomegalovirus status from the catalog of TCR beta chain sequences. V and J gene assignment, in a later analysis, came from comparing TCR nucleotide sequences with IMGT/GENE-DB human TR gene sequences. Using the TCRdist pipeline, a later analysis assigned CDR3 sequences along with most-parsimonious VDJ recombination scenarios. A later analysis defined each TCR beta chain by its CDR3 amino acid sequence plus V-gene family, and excluded reads lacking a unique V-gene family. A later analysis removed 550 to 650 highly shared, low-generation-probability nucleotide sequences to deal with suspected cross-contamination and a sequencing artifact. In a later analysis, a clonal expansion index was calculated for each public chain from normalized within-repertoire ranks of inferred template counts. In a later analysis, generation probabilities were computed with a VDJ recombination model fitted to out-of-frame rearrangements, and the resulting probabilities were checked against IGoR. In a later analysis, TCR-TCR, TCR-HLA and TCR-CMV co-occurrence was scored with hypergeometric tests, and a repertoire-size bias correction was applied to TCR pairs. To estimate false discovery rates, a later analysis permuted the HLA or CMV assignments 20 times. A later analysis grouped co-occurring TCRs with DBSCAN, adding TCRdist sequence similarity when clustering within HLA-allele-positive subsets. Repertoires with fewer than 30,000 or more than 120,000 public chains, plus five repertoires with anomalous nucleotide sharing, were excluded from co-occurrence clustering. Drawn from immuneACCESS, this table holds only the in-frame rearrangements with V and J called that TCRdb kept. Clones are partly lost; checked studies trace under half to an unresolved V gene and leave the rest unexplained. Clone size and the V and J calls come from that table; the DNA yielded D and trimming. The sample includes roughly 98,000 clones, with approximately 75% observed a single time. The top ten constitute over 12% of the sample.

The cohort consisted of 670 or so healthy bone marrow donors. All cohort members were sampled while nominally healthy, although unrecorded immune exposures were likely present. The donor was CMV seropositive and was included in the group of 270 or so seropositive cohort members. A peripheral blood sample was collected from each donor, and TCR beta sequencing was performed on peripheral blood mononuclear cells. Genomic DNA extraction from the blood cell samples was performed with the Qiagen DNeasy Blood Extraction Kit. According to the germline V gene, CDR1 reads SGHRS and CDR2 reads YFSETQ. Germline trimming: 5 bases from V, 2 bases from J; junction bases outside gene matches: 2. Inclusive of the bounding cysteine and phenylalanine, the CDR3 is 13 residues long. Only the CDR3 DNA stays, 39 bases, in frame from base 1. For this clone: Its antigen remains unidentified. Base qualities are not at hand, and no much larger clone is one base apart.

In this chain, TRBV5-1 is recombined with TRBJ2-3, with 7 bases matching TRBD1. Specimen: PBMCs. This sequence was found in a woman aged 70-85 years in good health and CMV-seropositive. The CDR3 loop reads CASRGTDTDTQYF. The DNA reads as follows: TGCGCCAGCAGAGGGACAGACACAGATACGCAGTATTTT.